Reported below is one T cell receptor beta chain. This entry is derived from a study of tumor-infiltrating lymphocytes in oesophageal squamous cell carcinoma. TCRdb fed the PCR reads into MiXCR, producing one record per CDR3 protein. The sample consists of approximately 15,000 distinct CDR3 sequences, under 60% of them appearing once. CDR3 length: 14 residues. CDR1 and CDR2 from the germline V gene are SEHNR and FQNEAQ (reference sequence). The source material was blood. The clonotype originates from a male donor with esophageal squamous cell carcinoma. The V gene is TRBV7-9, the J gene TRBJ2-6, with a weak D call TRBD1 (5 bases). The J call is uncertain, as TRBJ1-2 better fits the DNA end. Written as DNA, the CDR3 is TGTGCCAGCAGACGTCCGGGACGCGGGACTGGCTACACCTTC. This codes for CASRRPGRGTGYTF.